The clone carrying this T cell receptor (beta chain) was seen a handful of times. It was with 60 Vbeta and 13 Jbeta primers that the PCR ran. Libraries were prepared by immunoSEQ multiplex PCR; TCRdb keeps only in-frame clonotypes and omits some of them. This repertoire shows 150,000 or so clones, 76% found once; its top ten account for 0.7% to 0.85%. This entry belongs to a study of cytomegalovirus exposure and HLA in healthy donors. Source material: PBMCs. The receptor comes from a female donor in good health and CMV-seronegative.

CDR3 DNA sequence: TGTGCCAGCAGTGAAGGTGGGGGGGGCGGCACAGATACGCAGTATTTT. Its protein product is CASSEGGGGGTDTQYF. The chain is built from TRBV6-4 and TRBJ2-3; tentatively, D is TRBD2 (7 bases). There are 16 residues in the CDR3. The V gene lost 3 bases and the J gene lost 1 base, with 14 bases spanning the gap. From germline, CDR1 is MRHNA and CDR2 SNTAGT.